This T cell receptor (beta chain) comes out of a study of blood T cells in healthy people across ages. V shed 0 bases and J 8 bases; nucleotides not matched to a gene: 9. CDR1 is MGHRA, CDR2 YSYEKL, per germline. The CDR3 is 16 residues long. Findings and caveats of the study: It was held that diversity estimates obtained from one million T cells represented underestimates. TCR beta diversity, measured per million T cells, fell in a roughly linear way with age.

A second about 7 to 12 cycle PCR used barcoded and J-beta primers. A template-switch adaptor containing 12 random nucleotides labeled each cDNA molecule. A single record per CDR3 protein comes from TCRdb applying MiXCR to the 5' RACE reads. The sample records about 1.6 million distinct CDR3 sequences, about 35% being singletons. Only a few counts were recorded for this clonotype. Its matching antigen is unknown. Each donor gave 9 to 10 milliliters of peripheral blood. J is TRBJ1-4 and V is TRBV4-1, with TRBD1 identical over 7 bases. The TCR originated in a woman aged 25 to 39 in good health. Sequenced sample: blood. The CDR3 coding sequence is TGCGCCAGCAGCCAAGAGGGAGGGGGCCGTTCGGAAAAACTGTTTTTT. Encoded protein: CASSQEGGGRSEKLFF.